The 22 T cell receptor beta chains below were found in one sample sequenced in a study of shared clonotypes between healthy human individuals. The protocol was immunoSEQ multiplex PCR, while the TCRdb copy is restricted to in-frame clones and leaves out a portion. The sample has some 1.5 million clones, around 97% seen once; the top ten hold roughly 1.1%. The material sequenced was naive CD4+ T cells sorted from blood. Subset noted: CD45RA+ positively selected. Every receptor here comes from a man between 25 and 39 years old in good health.

CDR3 amino acids: CASRGITITF. For the CDR3, the DNA is TGTGCCAGCAGAGGGATAACCATAACCTTC. The genes are TRBV21-1 and TRBJ1-2. TRBV21-1 is noted as a pseudogene. The length of the CDR3 is 10 residues.

This chain links TRBV5-4 with TRBJ2-2; 9 bases are a match to TRBD2. J gave up 8 bases and V 6 bases, and 11 bases lay outside the gene matches. Germline assignment: CDR1 SGHNT and CDR2 YYREEE (reference sequence). This CDR3 region has 15 residues. The CDR3 DNA follows: TGTGCCAGCAAGAGATTAGCGGGAGTCGAGGGGGAGCTGTTTTTT. Residues: CASKRLAGVEGELFF.

This clone has more than one count but fewer than ten. This chain links TRBV10-3 with TRBJ1-4; no clear D gene. Germline values: CDR1 ENHRY, CDR2 SYGVKD. This CDR3 spans 12 amino acids. V gave up 3 bases and J gave up 12 bases, with 11 bases separating them. The CDR3 bases are TGTGCCATCAGTGAACGCGGCTTGGAACTGTTTTTT. Translation gives CAISERGLELFF.

This chain links TRBV18 with TRBJ2-1; D is perhaps TRBD1 or TRBD2 (5 bases each). V shed 1 base and J shed 6 bases, with 16 bases lying between them. The CDR3 consists of 16 residues. CDR1 and CDR2 from the germline V gene are KGHSH and LQKENI. The CDR3 DNA follows: TGTGCCAGCTCACCACTGACCCGGGGCGTACGCAATGAGCAGTTCTTC. It is translated as CASSPLTRGVRNEQFF.

This rearrangement joins TRBV10-3 to TRBJ2-7, with 9 bases lining up with TRBD1. The germline gives CDR1 ENHRY, CDR2 SYGVKD. This CDR3 is 15 amino acids long. Unmatched junction bases numbered 10, after V lost 10 bases and J lost 0 bases. CDR3 nucleotides: TGTGCCACCGGGACAGGGAAAAAACCCTCCTACGAGCAGTACTTC. Translation: CATGTGKKPSYEQYF.

J is TRBJ2-1 and V is TRBV5-6; 14 bases line up with TRBD2. With V trimmed by 4 bases and J by 12 bases, 9 bases remained unmatched. This CDR3 spans 15 amino acids. From germline, CDR1 is SGHDT and CDR2 YYEEEE. This CDR3 is CASSLGTSGSRSQFF. The CDR3 DNA reads TGTGCCAGCAGCCTCGGGACTAGCGGGAGTAGGTCGCAGTTCTTC. Together with reference TRBV5-6 and TRBJ2-1, the CDR3 gives the full variable domain: DAGVTQSPTHLIKTRGQQVTLRCSPKSGHDTVSWYQQALGQGPQFIFQYYEEEERQRGNFPDRFSGHQFPNYSSELNVNALLLGDSALYLCASSLGTSGSRSQFFGPGTRLTVL.

This chain joins TRBV6-1 and TRBJ2-1, with 8 positions matching TRBD2. V dropped 7 bases and J dropped 8; count of bases not matched to a gene: 13. CDR3 size: 15 residues. Germline values: CDR1 MNHNS, CDR2 SASEGT. CDR3 sequence reads: CASNPGTRAIYEQFF. In DNA, the CDR3 is TGTGCCAGCAACCCCGGGACTAGGGCTATCTATGAGCAGTTCTTC.

V is TRBV5-1 and J is TRBJ2-5; D call uncertain. Germline V gives CDR1 SGHRS, CDR2 YFSETQ. This CDR3 is 15 amino acids long. V shed 1 base and J shed 3 bases, with 13 bases lying between them. The CDR3 protein is CASSLSMRKEETQYF. As DNA, the CDR3 is TGCGCCAGCAGCTTGTCCATGCGGAAAGAAGAGACCCAGTACTTC. Combining the CDR3 with reference TRBV5-1 and TRBJ2-5 gives the whole variable domain KAGVTQTPRYLIKTRGQQVTLSCSPISGHRSVSWYQQTPGQGLQFLFEYFSETQRNKGNFPGRFSGRQFSNSRSEMNVSTLELGDSALYLCASSLSMRKEETQYFGPGTRLLVL.

This chain joins TRBV14 and TRBJ1-1; D possibly corresponds to TRBD1 (6 bases). CDR3 length equals 15 residues. Trimming took 4 bases from V and 5 from J, leaving 17 bases between them. Germline V gene lookup returns CDR1 SGHDN and CDR2 FVKESK. CDR3 coding DNA: TGTGCCAGCAGCCCGTGGGGGACACCAAAGACTGAAGCTTTCTTT. Protein product: CASSPWGTPKTEAFF.

V usage is TRBV30 and J usage is TRBJ2-2; D call uncertain. With 5 bases removed from V and 2 bases from J, the gap between germline ends came to 12 bases. Germline values: CDR1 GTSNPN, CDR2 SVGIG (reference sequence). The CDR3 is 14 amino acids. CDR3 residues: CAWGKGYNTGELFF. The CDR3 nucleotides are TGTGCCTGGGGAAAGGGATACAACACCGGGGAGCTGTTTTTT. Using reference TRBV30 and TRBJ2-2 for the parts outside the CDR3, the full variable domain is SQTIHQWPATLVQPVGSPLSLECTVEGTSNPNLYWYRQAAGRGLQLLFYSVGIGQISSEVPQNLSASRPQDRQFILSSKKLLLSDSGFYLCAWGKGYNTGELFFGEGSRLTVL.

The chain recombines TRBV10-3 with TRBJ1-4; tentative D call: TRBD1 (5 bases). The germline V and J ends were trimmed by 4 bases and 5 bases, with 14 bases remaining between them. The CDR3 covers 15 residues. Germline loops: CDR1 ENHRY, CDR2 SYGVKD. The CDR3 region has the DNA TGTGCCATCAGTGCCCGCGGGGCAGGGAATGAAAAACTGTTTTTT. It encodes CAISARGAGNEKLFF.

The chain uses TRBV5-1 and TRBJ2-7; D gene ambiguous. V gave up 1 base and J gave up 0 bases, with 8 bases separating them. Germline-derived CDR1 and CDR2 are SGHRS and YFSETQ. The CDR3 length is 14 residues. The CDR3 loop is CASSLSSSSYEQYF. The CDR3 coding sequence is TGCGCCAGCAGCTTGTCATCCAGCTCCTACGAGCAGTACTTC.

This rearrangement joins TRBV4-2 to TRBJ2-3; 7 positions match TRBD2. Germline values: CDR1 LGHNA, CDR2 YNFKEQ. V was pared by 0 bases and J by 2 bases, with 23 bases of the junction left unmatched. The CDR3 covers 22 residues. In DNA, the CDR3 is TGTGCCAGCAGCCAAGATCCTTACCTCGGGCGGGAGAAGCTATCCTACACAGATACGCAGTATTTT. It translates to CASSQDPYLGREKLSYTDTQYF.

This clone was recorded once. The V gene is TRBV10-3, the J gene TRBJ2-7; perhaps TRBD1 as D (7 bases). V was trimmed by 6 bases and J by 0 bases, leaving 15 bases between them. The length of the CDR3 is 15 residues. Germline loops: CDR1 ENHRY, CDR2 SYGVKD. The CDR3 reads CAIRGRGTDSYEQYF. CDR3 sequence (DNA): TGTGCCATCAGGGGTCGGGGGACAGACTCCTACGAGCAGTACTTC.

The chain is built from TRBV5-5 and TRBJ1-1; TRBD1 matches at 11 bases. The length of the CDR3 is 15 residues. V was clipped by 4 bases and J by 2 bases; unmatched bases: 4. The germline CDR1 and CDR2 sequences are SGHKS and YYEKEE (reference sequence). As DNA, the CDR3 is TGTGCCAGCAGCGGGGGACAGGGGGAAAACACTGAAGCTTTCTTT. Encoded protein: CASSGGQGENTEAFF.

This chain joins TRBV7-9 and TRBJ2-5; D possibly corresponds to TRBD1 (5 bases). CDR3 length equals 17 residues. V was clipped by 0 bases and J by 4 bases, with 18 bases between them. Germline-derived CDR1 and CDR2 are SEHNR and FQNEAQ (reference sequence). CDR3 region: CASSLAPWGLGGETQYF. As DNA, the CDR3 is TGTGCCAGCAGCTTAGCCCCGTGGGGCCTAGGTGGAGAGACCCAGTACTTC.

The count of this clone is one. This sequence joins TRBV14 and TRBJ2-3, with D perhaps matching TRBD2 (5 bases). The CDR3 runs to 16 residues. Per the germline V gene, CDR1 is SGHDN and CDR2 is FVKESK. Trimming took 1 base from V and 4 from J, leaving 15 bases between them. The CDR3 DNA follows: TGTGCCAGCAGCCAAGGGGCCATCCTGAGGGCAGATACGCAGTATTTT. Protein: CASSQGAILRADTQYF.

The V gene is TRBV6-4, the J gene TRBJ2-2; D not resolved. Deletions cut 5 bases from V and 4 bases from J, with 11 bases between. Germline V gives CDR1 MRHNA, CDR2 SNTAGT. This CDR3 region has 14 residues. Here the CDR3 DNA reads TGTGCCAGCAGTTCAGACCAAAGCACCGGGGAGCTGTTTTTT. It yields the protein CASSSDQSTGELFF.

The chain couples TRBV19 to TRBJ2-3; D is undetermined. Germline V lookup: CDR1 LNHDA, CDR2 SQIVND (reference sequence). The CDR3 contains 14 residues. V was cut by 3 bases and J by 1 base, with 8 bases left in between. The CDR3 spells CASSIRLGTDTQYF. The DNA for the CDR3 is TGTGCCAGTAGTATCCGGCTGGGCACAGATACGCAGTATTTT.

This chain links TRBV5-1 with TRBJ2-3, with TRBD1 matching over 7 bases. V lost 7 bases to trimming and J lost 1 base; unmatched junction nucleotides: 9. The CDR3 sequence is 15 residues long. Germline CDR1 SGHRS, CDR2 YFSETQ. The CDR3 bases are TGCGCCAGCCGATCGACCACAGGGGGCACAGATACGCAGTATTTT. Encoded protein: CASRSTTGGTDTQYF.

The chain joins TRBV5-4 to TRBJ2-4; 10 bases line up with TRBD2. Germline assignment: CDR1 SGHNT and CDR2 YYREEE (reference sequence). The CDR3 extends over 16 amino acids. Trimming at V came to 4 bases and at J to 1 base, leaving 5 bases not matched to a gene. CDR3: CASSPGLAAAKNIQYF. The CDR3 DNA sequence: TGTGCCAGCAGCCCCGGACTAGCGGCGGCCAAAAACATTCAGTACTTC.

This chain uses TRBV14 with TRBJ1-4; 7 bases line up with TRBD1. V lost 4 bases to trimming and J lost 11 bases; unmatched junction nucleotides: 7. Germline CDR1 SGHDN, CDR2 FVKESK. CDR3 length equals 13 residues. As DNA, the CDR3 is TGTGCCAGCAGCCCAAGACAGGGCAGGAAACTGTTTTTT. Translating gives CASSPRQGRKLFF.